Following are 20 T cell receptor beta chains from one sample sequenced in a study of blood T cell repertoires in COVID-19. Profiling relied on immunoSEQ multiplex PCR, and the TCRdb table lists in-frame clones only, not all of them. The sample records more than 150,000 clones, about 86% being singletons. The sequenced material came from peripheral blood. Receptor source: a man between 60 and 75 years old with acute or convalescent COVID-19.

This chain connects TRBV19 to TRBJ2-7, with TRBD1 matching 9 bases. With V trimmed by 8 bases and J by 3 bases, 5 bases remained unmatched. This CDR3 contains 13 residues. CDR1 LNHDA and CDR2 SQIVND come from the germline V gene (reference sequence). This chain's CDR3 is CASWDRERYEQYF. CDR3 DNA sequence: TGTGCCAGTTGGGACAGGGAACGCTACGAGCAGTACTTC.

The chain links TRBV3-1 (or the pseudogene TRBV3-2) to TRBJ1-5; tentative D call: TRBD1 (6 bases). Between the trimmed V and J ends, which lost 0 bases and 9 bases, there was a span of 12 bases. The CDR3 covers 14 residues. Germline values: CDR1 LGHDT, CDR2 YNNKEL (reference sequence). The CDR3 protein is CASSQETGPRPQHF. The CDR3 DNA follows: TGTGCCAGCAGCCAAGAGACAGGCCCACGGCCCCAGCATTTT.

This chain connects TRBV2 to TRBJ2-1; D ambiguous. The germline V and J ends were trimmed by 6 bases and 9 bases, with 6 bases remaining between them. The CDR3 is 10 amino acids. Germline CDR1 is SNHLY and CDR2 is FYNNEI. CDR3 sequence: CASSGFEQFF. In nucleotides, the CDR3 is TGTGCCAGCAGCGGGTTTGAGCAGTTCTTC.

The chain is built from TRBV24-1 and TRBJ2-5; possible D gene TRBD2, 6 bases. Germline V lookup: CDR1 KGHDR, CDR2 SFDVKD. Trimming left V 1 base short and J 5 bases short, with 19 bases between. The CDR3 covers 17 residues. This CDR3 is CATSDFGPGGIWETQYF. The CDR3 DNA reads TGTGCCACCAGTGATTTTGGTCCCGGAGGGATTTGGGAGACCCAGTACTTC.

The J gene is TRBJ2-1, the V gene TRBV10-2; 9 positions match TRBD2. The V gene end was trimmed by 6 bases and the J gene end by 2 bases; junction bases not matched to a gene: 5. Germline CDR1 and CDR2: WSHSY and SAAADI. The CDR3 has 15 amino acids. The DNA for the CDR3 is TGCGCCAGCAGACGACTAGCGGACGCCTACAATGAGCAGTTCTTC. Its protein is CASRRLADAYNEQFF.

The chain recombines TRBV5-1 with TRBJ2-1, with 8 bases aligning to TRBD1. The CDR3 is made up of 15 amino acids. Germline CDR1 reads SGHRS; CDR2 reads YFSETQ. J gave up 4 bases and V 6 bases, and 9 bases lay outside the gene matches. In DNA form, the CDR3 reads TGCGCCAGCATCGAAGAGGACAGGGTATACAATGAGCAGTTCTTC. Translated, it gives CASIEEDRVYNEQFF.

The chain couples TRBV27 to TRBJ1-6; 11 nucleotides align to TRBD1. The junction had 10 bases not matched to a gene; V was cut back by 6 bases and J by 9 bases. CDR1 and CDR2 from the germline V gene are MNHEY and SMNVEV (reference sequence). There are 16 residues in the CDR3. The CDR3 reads CASRRTGTGGTSPLHF. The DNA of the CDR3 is TGTGCCAGCAGACGAACCGGGACAGGGGGAACTTCACCCCTCCACTTT.

The CDR3 coding sequence is TGTGCCTCCACGGTGGCGGCCCGGACAGATACGCAGTATTTT. It encodes CASTVAARTDTQYF. The chain combines TRBV30 with TRBJ2-3; D remains unclear. In germline, CDR1 is GTSNPN, CDR2 SVGIG (reference sequence). The CDR3 sequence is 14 residues long. The V end was cut by 7 bases, the J end by 3 bases, with 17 bases between.

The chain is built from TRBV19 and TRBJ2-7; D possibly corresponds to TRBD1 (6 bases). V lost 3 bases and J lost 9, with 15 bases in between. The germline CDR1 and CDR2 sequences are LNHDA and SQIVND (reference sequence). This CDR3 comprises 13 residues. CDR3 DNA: TGTGCCAGTAGTATCCCCACAGGGTCTCCGCAGTACTTC. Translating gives CASSIPTGSPQYF.

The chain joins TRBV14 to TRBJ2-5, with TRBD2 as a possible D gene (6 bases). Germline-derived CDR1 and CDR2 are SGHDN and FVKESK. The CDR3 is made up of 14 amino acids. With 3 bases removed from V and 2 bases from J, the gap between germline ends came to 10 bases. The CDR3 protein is CASSQRLDQETQYF. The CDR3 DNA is TGTGCCAGCAGCCAGAGACTAGATCAAGAGACCCAGTACTTC. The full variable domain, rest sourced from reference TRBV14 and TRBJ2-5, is EAGVTQFPSHSVIEKGQTVTLRCDPISGHDNLYWYRRVMGKEIKFLLHFVKESKQDESGMPNNRFLAERTGGTYSTLKVQPAELEDSGVYFCASSQRLDQETQYFGPGTRLLVL.

CDR3 bases: TGTGCCAGCAGCCCGAGACAGGGTACGGACGGGGAGCTGTTTTTT. Its protein is CASSPRQGTDGELFF. J is TRBJ2-2 and V is TRBV3-1 (or the pseudogene TRBV3-2); 7 bases align to TRBD1. V dropped 4 bases and J dropped 7; count of bases not matched to a gene: 9. The CDR3 consists of 15 residues. The V gene's germline CDR1 is LGHDT and CDR2 YNNKEL (reference sequence).

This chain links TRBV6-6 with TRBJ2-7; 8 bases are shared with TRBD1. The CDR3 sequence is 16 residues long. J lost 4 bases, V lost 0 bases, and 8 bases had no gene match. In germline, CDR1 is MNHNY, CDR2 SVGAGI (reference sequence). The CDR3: CASSYSSGGKTYEQYF. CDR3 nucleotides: TGTGCCAGCAGTTACTCTTCAGGGGGCAAAACGTACGAGCAGTACTTC.

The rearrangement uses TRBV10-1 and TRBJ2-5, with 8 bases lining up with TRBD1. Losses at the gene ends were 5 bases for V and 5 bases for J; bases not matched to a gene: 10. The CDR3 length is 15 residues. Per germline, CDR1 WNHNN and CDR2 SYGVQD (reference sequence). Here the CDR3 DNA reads TGCGCCAGCAGTCCAACACGGACAGGGAAGGAGACCCAGTACTTC. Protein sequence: CASSPTRTGKETQYF.

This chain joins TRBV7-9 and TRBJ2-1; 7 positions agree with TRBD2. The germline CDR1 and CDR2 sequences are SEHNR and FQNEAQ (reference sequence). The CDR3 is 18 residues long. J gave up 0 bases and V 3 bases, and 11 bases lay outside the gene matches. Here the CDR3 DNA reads TGTGCCAGCAGCTTTGTCGGGGGGTCCCCCTTCTCCTACAATGAGCAGTTCTTC. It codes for CASSFVGGSPFSYNEQFF. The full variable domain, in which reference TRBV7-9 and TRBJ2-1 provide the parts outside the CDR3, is DTGVSQNPRHKITKRGQNVTFRCDPISEHNRLYWYRQTLGQGPEFLTYFQNEAQLEKSRLLSDRFSAERPKGSFSTLEIQRTEQGDSAMYLCASSFVGGSPFSYNEQFFGPGTRLTVL.

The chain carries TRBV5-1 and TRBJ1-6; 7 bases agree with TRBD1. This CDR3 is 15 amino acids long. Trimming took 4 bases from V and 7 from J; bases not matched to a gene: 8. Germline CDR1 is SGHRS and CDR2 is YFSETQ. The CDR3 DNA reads TGCGCCAGCAGCCCGGGACAGAACTGGAATTCACCCCTCCACTTT. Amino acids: CASSPGQNWNSPLHF. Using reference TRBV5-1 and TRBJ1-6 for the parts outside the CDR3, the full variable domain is KAGVTQTPRYLIKTRGQQVTLSCSPISGHRSVSWYQQTPGQGLQFLFEYFSETQRNKGNFPGRFSGRQFSNSRSEMNVSTLELGDSALYLCASSPGQNWNSPLHFGNGTRLTVT.

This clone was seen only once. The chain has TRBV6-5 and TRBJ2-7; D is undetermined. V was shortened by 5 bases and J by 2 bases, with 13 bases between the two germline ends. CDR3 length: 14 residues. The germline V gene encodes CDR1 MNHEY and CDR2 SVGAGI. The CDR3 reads CASSRQSTTYEQYF. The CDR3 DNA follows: TGTGCCAGCAGTCGTCAGTCCACGACCTACGAGCAGTACTTC.

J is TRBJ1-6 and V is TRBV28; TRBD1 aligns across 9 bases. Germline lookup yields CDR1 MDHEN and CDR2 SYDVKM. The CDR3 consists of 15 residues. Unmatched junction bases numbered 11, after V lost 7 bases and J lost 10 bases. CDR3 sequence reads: CASIPTRTGVSPLHF. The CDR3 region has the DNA TGTGCCAGCATACCCACTAGGACAGGGGTGTCACCCCTCCACTTT.

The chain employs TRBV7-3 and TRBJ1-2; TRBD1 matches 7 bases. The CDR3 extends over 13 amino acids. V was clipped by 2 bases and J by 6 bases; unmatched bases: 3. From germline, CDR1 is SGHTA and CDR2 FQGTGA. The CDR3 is CASSLDRVHGYTF. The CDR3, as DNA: TGTGCCAGCAGCTTAGACAGGGTCCATGGCTACACCTTC.

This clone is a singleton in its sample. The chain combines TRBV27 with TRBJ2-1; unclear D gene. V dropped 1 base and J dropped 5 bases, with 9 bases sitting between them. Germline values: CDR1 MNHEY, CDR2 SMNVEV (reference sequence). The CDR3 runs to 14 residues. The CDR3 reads CASSLLASNNEQFF. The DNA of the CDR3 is TGTGCCAGCAGTTTATTAGCCTCGAACAATGAGCAGTTCTTC.

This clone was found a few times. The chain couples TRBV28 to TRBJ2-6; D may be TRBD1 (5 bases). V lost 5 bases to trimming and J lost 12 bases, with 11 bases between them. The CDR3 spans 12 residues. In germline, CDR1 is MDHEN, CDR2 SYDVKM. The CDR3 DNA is TGTGCCAGCAGTAGTTGGGGCGGCGTCCTGACTTTC. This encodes CASSSWGGVLTF.